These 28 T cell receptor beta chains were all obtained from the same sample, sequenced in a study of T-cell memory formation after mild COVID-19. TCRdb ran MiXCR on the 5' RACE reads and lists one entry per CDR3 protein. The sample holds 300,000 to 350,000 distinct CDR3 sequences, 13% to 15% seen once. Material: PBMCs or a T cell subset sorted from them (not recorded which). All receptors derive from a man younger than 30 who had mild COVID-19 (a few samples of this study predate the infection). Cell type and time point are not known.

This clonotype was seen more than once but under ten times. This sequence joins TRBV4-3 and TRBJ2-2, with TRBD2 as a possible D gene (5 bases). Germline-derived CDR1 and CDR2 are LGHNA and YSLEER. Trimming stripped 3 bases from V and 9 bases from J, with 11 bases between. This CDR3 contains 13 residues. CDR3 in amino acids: CASSHGVGWELFF. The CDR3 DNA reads TGCGCCAGCAGCCACGGGGTTGGATGGGAGCTGTTTTTT.

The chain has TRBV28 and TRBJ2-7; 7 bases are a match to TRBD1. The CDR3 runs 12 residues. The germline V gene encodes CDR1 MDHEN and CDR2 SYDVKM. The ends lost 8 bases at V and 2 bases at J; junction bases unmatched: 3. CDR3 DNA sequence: TGTGCCAGCCGAGGGACAGCCTACGAGCAGTACGTC. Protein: CASRGTAYEQYV.

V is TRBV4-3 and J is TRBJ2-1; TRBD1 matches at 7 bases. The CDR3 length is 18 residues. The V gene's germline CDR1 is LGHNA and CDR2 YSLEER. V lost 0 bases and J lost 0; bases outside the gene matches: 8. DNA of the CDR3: TGCGCCAGCAGCCAAGACCGGGACAGTGTCAGCTCCTACAATGAGCAGTTCTTC. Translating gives CASSQDRDSVSSYNEQFF.

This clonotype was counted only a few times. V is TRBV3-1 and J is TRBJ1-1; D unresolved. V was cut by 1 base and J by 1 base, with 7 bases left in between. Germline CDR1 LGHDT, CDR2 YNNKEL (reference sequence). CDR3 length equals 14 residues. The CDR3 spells CASSQVAGNTEAFF. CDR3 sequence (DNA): TGTGCCAGCAGCCAAGTTGCAGGGAACACTGAAGCTTTCTTT.

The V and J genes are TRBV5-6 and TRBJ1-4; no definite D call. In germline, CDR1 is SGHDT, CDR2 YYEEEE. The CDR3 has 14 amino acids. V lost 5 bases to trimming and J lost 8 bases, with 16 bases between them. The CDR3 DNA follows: TGTGCCAGCAGTTTTACCTACGGGTCCGAAAAACTGTTTTTT. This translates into CASSFTYGSEKLFF.

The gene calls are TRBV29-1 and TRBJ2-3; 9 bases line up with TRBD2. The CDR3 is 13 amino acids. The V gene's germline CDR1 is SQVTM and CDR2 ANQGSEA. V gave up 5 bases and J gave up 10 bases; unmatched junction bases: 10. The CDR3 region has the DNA TGCAGCGTTACGGCGGGGGGGCCTACGGCGCAGTATTTT. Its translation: CSVTAGGPTAQYF.

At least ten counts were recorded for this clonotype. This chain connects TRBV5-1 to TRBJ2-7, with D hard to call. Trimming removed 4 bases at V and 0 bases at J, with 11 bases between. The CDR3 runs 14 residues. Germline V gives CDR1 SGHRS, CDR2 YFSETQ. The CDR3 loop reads CASSEDPSSYEQYF. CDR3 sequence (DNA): TGCGCCAGCAGCGAGGATCCGAGCTCCTACGAGCAGTACTTC.

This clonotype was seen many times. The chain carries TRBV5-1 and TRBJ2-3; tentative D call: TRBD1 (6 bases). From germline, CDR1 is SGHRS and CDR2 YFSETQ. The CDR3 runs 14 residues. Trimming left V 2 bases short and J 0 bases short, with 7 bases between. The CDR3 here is CASSFGQSTDTQYF. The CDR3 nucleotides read TGCGCCAGCAGCTTCGGACAGAGCACAGATACGCAGTATTTT.

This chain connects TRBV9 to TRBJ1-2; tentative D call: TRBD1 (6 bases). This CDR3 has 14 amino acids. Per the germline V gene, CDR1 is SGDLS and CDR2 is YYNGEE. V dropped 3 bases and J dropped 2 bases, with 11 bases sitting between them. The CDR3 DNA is TGTGCCAGCAGCGAATCGACAGGAAACTATGGCTACACCTTC. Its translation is CASSESTGNYGYTF. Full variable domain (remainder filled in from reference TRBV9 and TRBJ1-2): DSGVTQTPKHLITATGQRVTLRCSPRSGDLSVYWYQQSLDQGLQFLIQYYNGEERAKGNILERFSAQQFPDLHSELNLSSLELGDSALYFCASSESTGNYGYTFGSGTRLTVV.

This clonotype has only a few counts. The CDR3 reads CASSLAGQSGETQYF. In DNA form, the CDR3 reads TGCGCCAGCAGCTTGGCCGGGCAGTCGGGGGAGACCCAGTACTTC. V usage is TRBV5-1 and J usage is TRBJ2-5; tentative D call: TRBD2 (5 bases). Germline V gives CDR1 SGHRS, CDR2 YFSETQ. There are 15 residues in the CDR3. V lost 0 bases to trimming and J lost 5 bases, with 14 bases between them.

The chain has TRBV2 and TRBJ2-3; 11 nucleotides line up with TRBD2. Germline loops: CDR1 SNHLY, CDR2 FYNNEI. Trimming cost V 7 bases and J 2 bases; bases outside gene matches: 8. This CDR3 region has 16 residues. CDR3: CASTATSGENTDTQYF. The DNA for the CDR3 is TGTGCCAGCACCGCGACTAGCGGGGAGAACACAGATACGCAGTATTTT. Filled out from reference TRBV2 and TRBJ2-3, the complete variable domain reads EPEVTQTPSHQVTQMGQEVILRCVPISNHLYFYWYRQILGQKVEFLVSFYNNEISEKSEIFDDQFSVERPDGSNFTLKIRSTKLEDSAMYFCASTATSGENTDTQYFGPGTRLTVL.

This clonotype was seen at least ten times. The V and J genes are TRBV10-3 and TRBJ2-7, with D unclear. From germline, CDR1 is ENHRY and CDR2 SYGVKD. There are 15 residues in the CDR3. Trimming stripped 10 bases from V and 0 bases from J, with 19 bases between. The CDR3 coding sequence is TGTGCCAGCTCGCTCGGACCCAGGAGCTCCTACGAGCAGTACGTC. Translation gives CASSLGPRSSYEQYV.

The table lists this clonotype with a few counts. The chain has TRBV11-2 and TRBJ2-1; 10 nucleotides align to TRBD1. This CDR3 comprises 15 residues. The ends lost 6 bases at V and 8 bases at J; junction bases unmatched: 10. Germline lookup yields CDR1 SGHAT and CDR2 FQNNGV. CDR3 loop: CASSPPRTGGYEQFF. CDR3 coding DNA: TGTGCCAGCAGTCCCCCCCGGACAGGGGGTTATGAGCAGTTCTTC.

CDR3 residues: CASSWGLLYNEQFF. The CDR3 coding sequence is TGTGCCAGCAGCTGGGGACTACTGTACAATGAGCAGTTCTTC. This chain uses TRBV14 with TRBJ2-1; TRBD2 matches at 7 bases. J gave up 4 bases and V 5 bases, and 5 bases lay outside the gene matches. CDR1 and CDR2 from the germline V gene are SGHDN and FVKESK. The CDR3 extends over 14 amino acids.

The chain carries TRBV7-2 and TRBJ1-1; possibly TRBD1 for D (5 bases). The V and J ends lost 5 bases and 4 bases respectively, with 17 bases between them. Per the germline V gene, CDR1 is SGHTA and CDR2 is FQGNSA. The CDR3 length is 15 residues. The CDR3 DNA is TGTGCCAGCAGCGCCGGGGACCGAGGGTTCACTGAAGCTTTCTTT. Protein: CASSAGDRGFTEAFF.

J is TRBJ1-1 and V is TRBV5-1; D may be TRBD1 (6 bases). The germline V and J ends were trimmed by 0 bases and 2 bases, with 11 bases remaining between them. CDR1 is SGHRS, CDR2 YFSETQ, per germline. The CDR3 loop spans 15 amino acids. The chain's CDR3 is CASSLVEQGNTEAFF. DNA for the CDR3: TGCGCCAGCAGCTTGGTTGAACAGGGCAACACTGAAGCTTTCTTT.

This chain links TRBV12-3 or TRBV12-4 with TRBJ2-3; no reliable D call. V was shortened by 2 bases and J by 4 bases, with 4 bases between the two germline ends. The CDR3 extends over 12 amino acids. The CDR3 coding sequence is TGTGCCAGCAGTTTAATTTCAGATACGCAGTATTTT. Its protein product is CASSLISDTQYF.

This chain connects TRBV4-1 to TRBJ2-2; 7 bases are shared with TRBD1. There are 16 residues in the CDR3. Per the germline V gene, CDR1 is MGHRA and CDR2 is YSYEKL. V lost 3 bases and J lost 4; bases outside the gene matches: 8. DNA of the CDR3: TGCGCCAGCAGCCAGCTAACAGGGGACGGCACCGGGGAGCTGTTTTTT. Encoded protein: CASSQLTGDGTGELFF.

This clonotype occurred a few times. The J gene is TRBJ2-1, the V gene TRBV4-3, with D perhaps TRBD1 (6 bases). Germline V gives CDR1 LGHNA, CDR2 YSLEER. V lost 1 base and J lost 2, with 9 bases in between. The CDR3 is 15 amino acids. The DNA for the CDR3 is TGCGCCAGCAGCCAAGTGAGGGGGACCTACAATGAGCAGTTCTTC. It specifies CASSQVRGTYNEQFF.

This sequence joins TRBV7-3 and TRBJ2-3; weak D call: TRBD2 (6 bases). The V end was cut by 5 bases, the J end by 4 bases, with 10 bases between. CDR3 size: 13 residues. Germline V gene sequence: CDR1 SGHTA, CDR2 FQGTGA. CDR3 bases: TGTGCCAGCAGCCGGGACTCGGCAGATACGCAGTATTTT. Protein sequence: CASSRDSADTQYF.

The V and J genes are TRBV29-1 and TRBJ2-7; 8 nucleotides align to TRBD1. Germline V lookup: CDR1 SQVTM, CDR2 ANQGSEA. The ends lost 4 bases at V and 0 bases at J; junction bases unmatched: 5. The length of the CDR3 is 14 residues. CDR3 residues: CSVGGQGISYEQYF. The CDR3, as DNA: TGCAGCGTTGGTGGACAGGGAATCTCCTACGAGCAGTACTTC.

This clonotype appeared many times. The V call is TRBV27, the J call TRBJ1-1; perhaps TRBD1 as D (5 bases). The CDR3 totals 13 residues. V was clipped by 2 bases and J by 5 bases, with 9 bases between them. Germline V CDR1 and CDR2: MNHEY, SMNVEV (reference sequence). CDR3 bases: TGTGCCAGCAGTTTACAGGGTATTACTGAAGCTTTCTTT. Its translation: CASSLQGITEAFF.

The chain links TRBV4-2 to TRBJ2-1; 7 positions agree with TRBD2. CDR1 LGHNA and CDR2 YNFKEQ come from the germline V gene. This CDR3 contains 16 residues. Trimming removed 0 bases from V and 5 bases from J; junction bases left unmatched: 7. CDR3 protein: CASSQDPGGVHNEQFF. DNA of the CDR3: TGTGCCAGCAGCCAAGACCCGGGGGGAGTTCACAATGAGCAGTTCTTC.

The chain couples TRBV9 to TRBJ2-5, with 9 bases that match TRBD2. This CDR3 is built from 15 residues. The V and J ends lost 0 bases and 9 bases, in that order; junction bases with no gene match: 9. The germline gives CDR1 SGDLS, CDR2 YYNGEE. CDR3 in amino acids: CASSVEAGGTVAQYF. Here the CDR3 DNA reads TGTGCCAGCAGCGTAGAGGCGGGGGGGACGGTGGCCCAGTACTTC.

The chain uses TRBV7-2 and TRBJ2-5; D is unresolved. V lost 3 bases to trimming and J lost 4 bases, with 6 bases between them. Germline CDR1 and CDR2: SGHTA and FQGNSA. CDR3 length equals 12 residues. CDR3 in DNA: TGTGCCAGCAGCTTCGTTTCAGAGACCCAGTACTTC. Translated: CASSFVSETQYF.

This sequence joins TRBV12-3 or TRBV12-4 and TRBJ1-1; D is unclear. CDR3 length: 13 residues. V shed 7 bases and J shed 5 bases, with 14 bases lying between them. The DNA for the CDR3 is TGTGCCAGCACACTCCAGTGGGGAACTGAAGCTTTCTTT. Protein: CASTLQWGTEAFF.

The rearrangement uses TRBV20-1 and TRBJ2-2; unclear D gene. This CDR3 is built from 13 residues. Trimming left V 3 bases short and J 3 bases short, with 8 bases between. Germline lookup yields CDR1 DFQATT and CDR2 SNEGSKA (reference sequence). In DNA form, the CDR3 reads TGCAGTGCTAGGTCCCCATACACCGGGGAGCTGTTTTTT. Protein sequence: CSARSPYTGELFF.

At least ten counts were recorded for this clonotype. In DNA form, the CDR3 reads TGTGCCAGCAGCTCTCCCCGGGGCTCCTACAATGAGCAGTTCTTC. Translation gives CASSSPRGSYNEQFF. The V gene is TRBV7-2, the J gene TRBJ2-1; D may be TRBD2 (5 bases). CDR3 length equals 15 residues. Germline V gene data show CDR1 as SGHTA and CDR2 as FQGNSA. V gave up 4 bases and J gave up 0 bases, with 10 bases separating them.